The clone carrying this T cell receptor beta chain was seen more than once but under ten times. Its antigen is not identified. This CDR3 region has 14 residues. V lost 1 base and J lost 7, with 10 bases in between. Germline-derived CDR1 and CDR2 are SGHTA and FQGNSA. This entry comes from a study of cytomegalovirus exposure and HLA in healthy donors. Points from the study as a whole: Some TCR beta chains (about 170 of them) were listed as cytomegalovirus-associated.

The primer mix had 60 Vbeta and 13 Jbeta primers. Clones were read by immunoSEQ multiplex PCR, and TCRdb kept only the in-frame ones, dropping some. The sample includes fewer than 150,000 clones, approximately 69% of them seen just once. The clonotype was recovered from a woman in her 40s in good health and CMV-seropositive. Input material: PBMCs. V and J are TRBV7-2 and TRBJ1-4, with D unresolved. The CDR3 region has the DNA TGTGCCAGCAGCTTAGGAATTACGAGTGAAAAACTGTTTTTT. Protein: CASSLGITSEKLFF. Combining the CDR3 with reference TRBV7-2 and TRBJ1-4 gives the whole variable domain GAGVSQSPSNKVTEKGKDVELRCDPISGHTALYWYRQSLGQGLEFLIYFQGNSAPDKSGLPSDRFSAERTGGSVSTLTIQRTQQEDSAVYLCASSLGITSEKLFFGSGTQLSVL.